Each of the 9 T cell receptor beta chains below was sequenced from the same sample in a study of CD8 T cells in ankylosing spondylitis. TCRdb itself ran the 5' RACE reads through MiXCR, one entry per CDR3 protein. Of 700,000 to 850,000 distinct CDR3 sequences listed, roughly 10% were seen once; the top ten hold approximately 0.5%. Whole-study findings and limits: A TCR beta motif of several highly homologous variants appeared characteristic of ankylosing spondylitis blood.

Antigens for these TCRs are unknown. The sequenced sample consisted of blood, either unsorted or a sorted T cell fraction (not recorded which). Receptors were obtained from a male donor with ankylosing spondylitis.

CDR3 sequence: CASSLGGYRNEQYF. DNA of the CDR3: TGCGCCAGCAGCTTGGGCGGGTATCGGAACGAGCAGTACTTC. This rearrangement joins TRBV5-1 to TRBJ2-7; maybe TRBD2 (5 bases). V lost 0 bases to trimming and J lost 5 bases, with 12 bases between them. CDR1 and CDR2 (germline): SGHRS, YFSETQ. CDR3 length: 14 residues.

The rearrangement joins TRBV12-3 or TRBV12-4 to TRBJ2-6, with a weak D call TRBD2 (5 bases). The CDR3 runs to 16 residues. Deletions cut 3 bases from V and 2 bases from J, with 11 bases between. The CDR3 sequence: CASSFLLGAGANVLTF. DNA of the CDR3: TGTGCCAGCAGTTTTCTATTGGGAGCTGGGGCCAACGTCCTGACTTTC.

This chain uses TRBV7-2 with TRBJ1-5; no clear D gene. V shed 2 bases and J shed 2 bases, with 13 bases lying between them. CDR1 is SGHTA and CDR2 is FQGNSA in the germline V gene. The CDR3 is 16 residues long. The CDR3: CASSLSGGLGNQPQHF. DNA for the CDR3: TGTGCCAGCAGCTTAAGCGGAGGGCTGGGCAATCAGCCCCAGCATTTT. Complete variable domain (other parts from reference TRBV7-2 and TRBJ1-5): GAGVSQSPSNKVTEKGKDVELRCDPISGHTALYWYRQSLGQGLEFLIYFQGNSAPDKSGLPSDRFSAERTGGSVSTLTIQRTQQEDSAVYLCASSLSGGLGNQPQHFGDGTRLSIL.

A few counts support this clonotype. V gene TRBV7-2 combines with J gene TRBJ2-3; 12 bases fit TRBD1. Germline V CDR1 and CDR2: SGHTA, FQGNSA. Trimming at V came to 5 bases and at J to 5 bases, leaving 8 bases not matched to a gene. The CDR3 length is 16 residues. The CDR3 here is CASSILGQGAQDTQYF. CDR3 coding DNA: TGTGCCAGCAGCATCTTGGGACAGGGGGCGCAAGATACGCAGTATTTT.

This clonotype turned up a few times. DNA for the CDR3: TGTGCCAGCAGGACGGGACTAGCCAAAAACATTCAGTACTTC. Amino acids: CASRTGLAKNIQYF. The chain couples TRBV12-3 or TRBV12-4 to TRBJ2-4, with a weak D call TRBD2 (6 bases). The CDR3 totals 14 residues. Between the trimmed V and J ends, which lost 6 bases and 0 bases, there was a span of 9 bases.

The rearrangement links TRBV29-1 to TRBJ2-3, with TRBD2 matching 9 bases. Per the germline V gene, CDR1 is SQVTM and CDR2 is ANQGSEA. This CDR3 region has 18 residues. With V trimmed by 0 bases and J by 5 bases, 15 bases remained unmatched. CDR3 in DNA: TGCAGCGTTGAAGATACTGGCGGGGGGGCCGATATACAAGATACGCAGTATTTT. This codes for CSVEDTGGGADIQDTQYF.

This clonotype occurred many times. The chain recombines TRBV12-3 or TRBV12-4 with TRBJ1-1; no firm D call. The V end was cut by 6 bases, the J end by 2 bases, with 10 bases between. The CDR3 length is 13 residues. The DNA for the CDR3 is TGTGCCAGCAGCTCCGGTGGTAACACTGAAGCTTTCTTT. Amino acids: CASSSGGNTEAFF.

The V call is TRBV10-3, the J call TRBJ1-2; possibly TRBD1 for D (5 bases). This CDR3 region has 17 residues. CDR1 and CDR2 (germline): ENHRY, SYGVKD. V was pared by 1 base and J by 0 bases, with 15 bases between. The CDR3, as DNA: TGTGCCATCAGTGAGTTCCACCCGGGGACCTCTAACTATGGCTACACCTTC. It is translated as CAISEFHPGTSNYGYTF.

This clonotype was counted ten times or more. This chain joins TRBV28 and TRBJ2-3; TRBD2 might be the D (6 bases). This CDR3 spans 14 amino acids. V lost 5 bases, J lost 2 bases, and 11 bases lay in between. Germline CDR1 is MDHEN and CDR2 is SYDVKM. The DNA of the CDR3 is TGTGCCAGCAGTCCCCTGGACTACACAGATACGCAGTATTTT. Translating gives CASSPLDYTDTQYF.